These 30 T cell receptor beta chains originate from one sample sequenced in a study of blood T cell repertoires in COVID-19. The data were produced by immunoSEQ multiplex PCR, yet TCRdb's version contains in-frame clones alone and is incomplete. The sample carries 230,000 or so clones, roughly 80% recorded once. Input material: PBMCs or T cells enriched from blood (not recorded which). Receptors originate from a man aged 50-60 years who had recovered from COVID-19.

J is TRBJ1-1 and V is TRBV27; D gene unclear. CDR3 length: 16 amino acids. Trimming removed 3 bases at V and 5 bases at J, with 19 bases between. Germline CDR1 reads MNHEY; CDR2 reads SMNVEV (reference sequence). The CDR3, as DNA: TGTGCCAGCAGTTTCGAAGCTGGGAGGGTTGGGACTGAAGCTTTCTTT. It codes for CASSFEAGRVGTEAFF.

With respect to this clone: One end of the junction fails to match germline, which may point to a read error. This rearrangement joins TRBV7-7 to TRBJ2-1, with TRBD2 identical over 7 bases. Germline CDR1 is SSHAT and CDR2 is FNYEAQ (reference sequence). The CDR3 covers 16 residues. The CDR3 DNA follows: TGTGCTAGCAGCTTATCTAGCGGATCCCTTGGGAATGAGCAGTTCTTC. Encoded protein: CASSLSSGSLGNEQFF.

V is TRBV29-1 and J is TRBJ2-7, with unresolved D. V lost 7 bases and J 3 bases, leaving 10 bases between the germline ends. The CDR3 loop spans 11 amino acids. Germline V gene data show CDR1 as SQVTM and CDR2 as ANQGSEA. The DNA of the CDR3 is TGCAGCGGTAGCTGGAACTACGAGCAGTACTTC. Translated, it gives CSGSWNYEQYF.

This clone occurred once. The chain carries TRBV19 and TRBJ2-1; 9 bases match TRBD2. CDR3 size: 16 residues. Germline V gene lookup returns CDR1 LNHDA and CDR2 SQIVND (reference sequence). V trimming: 3 bases; J trimming: 8 bases; junction bases outside the gene matches: 11. The CDR3 coding sequence is TGTGCCAGTAGTATGGGGGGTCTAGCGGGATCCTATGAGCAGTTCTTC. It encodes CASSMGGLAGSYEQFF. Combining the CDR3 with reference TRBV19 and TRBJ2-1 gives the whole variable domain DGGITQSPKYLFRKEGQNVTLSCEQNLNHDAMYWYRQDPGQGLRLIYYSQIVNDFQKGDIAEGYSVSREKKESFPLTVTSAQKNPTAFYLCASSMGGLAGSYEQFFGPGTRLTVL.

The chain recombines TRBV27 with TRBJ2-1; 7 bases map to TRBD1. The V and J ends lost 8 bases and 5 bases, in that order; junction bases with no gene match: 12. Germline assignment: CDR1 MNHEY and CDR2 SMNVEV (reference sequence). The CDR3 totals 15 residues. CDR3 coding DNA: TGTGCCAGCGCCCGACGACAGGGAATGGACAATGAGCAGTTCTTC. It encodes CASARRQGMDNEQFF.

V and J are TRBV12-3 or TRBV12-4 and TRBJ2-5; TRBD1 matches 7 bases. V shed 6 bases and J 4 bases; nucleotides not matched to a gene: 5. The CDR3 is made up of 13 amino acids. This CDR3 is CASRPQGRETQYF. The CDR3 DNA reads TGTGCCAGCAGACCACAGGGGCGAGAGACCCAGTACTTC.

V gene TRBV10-1 combines with J gene TRBJ1-1, with 7 bases matching TRBD1. CDR3 length: 14 residues. Germline values: CDR1 WNHNN, CDR2 SYGVQD (reference sequence). V lost 3 bases to trimming and J lost 4 bases; unmatched junction nucleotides: 5. CDR3 protein: CASSDETGITEAFF. CDR3 nucleotide sequence: TGCGCCAGCAGTGATGAGACAGGGATCACTGAAGCTTTCTTT.

V gene TRBV20-1 combines with J gene TRBJ2-7; 8 nucleotides line up with TRBD2. The CDR3 runs 15 residues. Germline CDR1 and CDR2: DFQATT and SNEGSKA (reference sequence). Trimming at V came to 3 bases and at J to 2 bases, leaving 9 bases not matched to a gene. For the CDR3, the DNA is TGCAGTGCTAGTCGAAGAGCGGGAGTGGCCTACGAGCAGTACTTC. Translated, it gives CSASRRAGVAYEQYF.

CDR3 amino acids: CASKLGTGDNIQYF. CDR3 nucleotide sequence: TGTGCCAGCAAACTCGGGACAGGGGATAACATTCAGTACTTC. The genes are TRBV2 and TRBJ2-4; TRBD1 agrees at 10 bases. V gave up 7 bases and J gave up 7 bases; unmatched junction bases: 7. The CDR3 is 14 amino acids. CDR1 is SNHLY, CDR2 FYNNEI, per germline.

The V and J genes are TRBV3-1 (or the pseudogene TRBV3-2) and TRBJ2-3, with 10 positions matching TRBD2. CDR1 and CDR2 from the germline V gene are LGHDT and YNNKEL (reference sequence). The CDR3 consists of 18 residues. Germline trimming cut 2 bases from V and 4 bases from J; bases unmatched to any gene: 12. CDR3 DNA sequence: TGTGCCAGCAGCCAAAATCTCCGTACTAGCGGGACCTCAGATACGCAGTATTTT. Residues: CASSQNLRTSGTSDTQYF.

The chain has TRBV2 and TRBJ2-3, with 7 bases fitting TRBD2. This CDR3 is 14 amino acids long. Germline values: CDR1 SNHLY, CDR2 FYNNEI. The J segment lost 0 bases and the V segment lost 11 bases, leaving 8 bases of the junction unmatched. As DNA, the CDR3 is TGTGCCGGAGCGGGGCCCACAAGCACAGATACGCAGTATTTT. It yields the protein CAGAGPTSTDTQYF.

The chain carries TRBV5-5 and TRBJ1-5; TRBD1 matches 8 bases. The V gene end was trimmed by 4 bases and the J gene end by 6 bases; junction bases not matched to a gene: 3. Germline CDR1 SGHKS, CDR2 YYEKEE (reference sequence). The length of the CDR3 is 13 residues. This CDR3 is CASSPDRGQPQHF. In nucleotides, the CDR3 is TGTGCCAGCAGCCCTGACAGGGGTCAGCCCCAGCATTTT.

The J gene is TRBJ1-5, the V gene TRBV5-6; 7 nucleotides match TRBD1. Losses at the gene ends were 4 bases for V and 3 bases for J; bases not matched to a gene: 19. The CDR3 runs 19 residues. Germline V gives CDR1 SGHDT, CDR2 YYEEEE. The CDR3 spells CASSARDWAGTETNQPQHF. CDR3 nucleotide sequence: TGTGCCAGCAGCGCCCGAGATTGGGCCGGGACAGAGACCAATCAGCCCCAGCATTTT.

V and J are TRBV9 and TRBJ1-6; D ambiguous. Looked up from germline, CDR1 is SGDLS and CDR2 is YYNGEE. This CDR3 spans 16 amino acids. The germline V and J ends were trimmed by 4 bases and 2 bases, with 13 bases remaining between them. CDR3 nucleotides: TGTGCCAGCAGCTCAGGACCGAGGGCCTATAATTCACCCCTCCACTTT. This encodes CASSSGPRAYNSPLHF.

This clone has a handful of counts. The chain has TRBV29-1 and TRBJ2-1; 14 bases map to TRBD2. The CDR3 has 15 residues. Germline lookup yields CDR1 SQVTM and CDR2 ANQGSEA. The trim removed 7 bases at V and 8 bases at J, leaving 10 bases unmatched. The DNA for the CDR3 is TGCAGCGGTGTGGGACTAGCGGGGGCCGGGGATGAGCAGTTCTTC. It translates to CSGVGLAGAGDEQFF.

This clone was detected only once. The chain uses TRBV3-1 (or the pseudogene TRBV3-2) and TRBJ2-1; 12 positions agree with TRBD2. The CDR3 runs to 19 residues. Germline V gene lookup returns CDR1 LGHDT and CDR2 YNNKEL (reference sequence). Trimming cost V 5 bases and J 2 bases; bases outside gene matches: 13. The CDR3 DNA reads TGTGCCAGCAGCTCAAGTGGTCTAGCGGGAGGGTCCGCCTACAATGAGCAGTTCTTC. It translates to CASSSSGLAGGSAYNEQFF.

The chain couples TRBV5-3 to TRBJ1-5; no definite D call. TRBV5-3 is treated as an ORF (open reading frame) with a function not yet certain. Trimming stripped 2 bases from V and 0 bases from J, with 15 bases between. CDR3 length: 17 residues. The CDR3: CARSFRQAFHSNQPQHF. CDR3 nucleotides: TGTGCCAGAAGCTTTCGGCAGGCTTTTCATAGCAATCAGCCCCAGCATTTT.

The rearrangement uses TRBV7-9 and TRBJ2-3, with D perhaps TRBD1 (5 bases). Germline V CDR1 and CDR2: SEHNR, FQNEAQ (reference sequence). CDR3 length: 16 amino acids. The V and J ends lost 5 bases and 5 bases respectively, with 20 bases between them. CDR3 residues: CASSPSRAQARDTQYF. The DNA of the CDR3 is TGTGCCAGCAGCCCGAGTAGGGCACAGGCGCGAGATACGCAGTATTTT.

The count of this clone is one. The chain carries TRBV7-2 and TRBJ2-5; TRBD2 agrees at 11 bases. J lost 2 bases, V lost 2 bases, and 7 bases had no gene match. Germline V gene lookup returns CDR1 SGHTA and CDR2 FQGNSA. CDR3 length: 17 amino acids. The CDR3 bases are TGTGCCAGCAGCTTACGTCGTAGCGGGGGGGTACAAGAGACCCAGTACTTC. Amino acids: CASSLRRSGGVQETQYF. The full variable domain, rest sourced from reference TRBV7-2 and TRBJ2-5, is GAGVSQSPSNKVTEKGKDVELRCDPISGHTALYWYRQSLGQGLEFLIYFQGNSAPDKSGLPSDRFSAERTGGSVSTLTIQRTQQEDSAVYLCASSLRRSGGVQETQYFGPGTRLLVL.

The J gene is TRBJ2-1, the V gene TRBV6-2 or TRBV6-3, with D perhaps matching TRBD2 (6 bases). The germline V gene has CDR1 MNHEY and CDR2 SVGEGT. Trimming pared 6 bases from V and 10 bases from J, leaving 19 bases between. The CDR3 has 14 amino acids. The CDR3: CASSSGLHPLEQFF. CDR3 sequence (DNA): TGTGCCAGCAGCTCGGGACTCCACCCTTTGGAGCAGTTCTTC.

This clone has a handful of counts. J is TRBJ1-1 and V is TRBV29-1; 8 positions match TRBD1. The trim removed 6 bases at V and 1 base at J, leaving 7 bases unmatched. The CDR3 is made up of 14 amino acids. Per the germline V gene, CDR1 is SQVTM and CDR2 is ANQGSEA. The CDR3 DNA is TGCAGCGTCCGAGACAGGGGTGAGAACACTGAAGCTTTCTTT. Protein sequence: CSVRDRGENTEAFF.

This clone was seen just once. This chain uses TRBV5-1 with TRBJ1-6; 9 nucleotides line up with TRBD1. The CDR3 is made up of 16 amino acids. Losses at the gene ends were 3 bases for V and 10 bases for J; bases not matched to a gene: 11. Germline loops: CDR1 SGHRS, CDR2 YFSETQ. The CDR3 DNA sequence: TGCGCCAGCAGCTCTTCCCGGGACAGGGTGAACTCACCCCTCCACTTT. It codes for CASSSSRDRVNSPLHF.

The chain combines TRBV5-4 with TRBJ2-2; 7 bases fit TRBD1. The CDR3 extends over 15 amino acids. The germline V gene encodes CDR1 SGHNT and CDR2 YYREEE (reference sequence). With 5 bases clipped from V and 3 bases from J, the junction kept 7 bases outside the gene matches. CDR3 sequence: CASRMGQGDTGELFF. The CDR3 DNA sequence: TGTGCCAGCAGGATGGGGCAGGGGGACACCGGGGAGCTGTTTTTT.

The chain couples TRBV12-3 or TRBV12-4 to TRBJ2-3; D gene ambiguous. The CDR3 consists of 12 residues. The V end lost 5 bases, the J end lost 5 bases, and 8 bases lay between the germline ends. The CDR3, as DNA: TGTGCCAGCAGTCCGGAGAGAGATACGCAGTATTTT. Its protein product is CASSPERDTQYF.

The chain carries TRBV5-6 and TRBJ2-6; 11 positions agree with TRBD2. The CDR3 runs 18 residues. Per germline, CDR1 SGHDT and CDR2 YYEEEE. The J segment lost 3 bases and the V segment lost 4 bases, leaving 9 bases of the junction unmatched. This CDR3 is CASSRSVLAGDGANVLTF. The CDR3 coding sequence is TGTGCCAGCAGCCGTTCTGTACTAGCGGGAGATGGGGCCAACGTCCTGACTTTC. Supplemented by reference TRBV5-6 and TRBJ2-6, the full variable domain reads DAGVTQSPTHLIKTRGQQVTLRCSPKSGHDTVSWYQQALGQGPQFIFQYYEEEERQRGNFPDRFSGHQFPNYSSELNVNALLLGDSALYLCASSRSVLAGDGANVLTFGAGSRLTVL.

This clone was seen only once. V is TRBV7-2 and J is TRBJ1-1, with TRBD1 matching 7 bases. The CDR3 has 14 residues. Trimming took 6 bases from V and 2 from J; bases not matched to a gene: 6. Germline lookup yields CDR1 SGHTA and CDR2 FQGNSA. The CDR3 DNA reads TGTGCCAGCAGAATTGACAGGGTTAACACTGAAGCTTTCTTT. Its translation: CASRIDRVNTEAFF. Drawing the rest from reference TRBV7-2 and TRBJ1-1, the complete variable domain is GAGVSQSPSNKVTEKGKDVELRCDPISGHTALYWYRQSLGQGLEFLIYFQGNSAPDKSGLPSDRFSAERTGGSVSTLTIQRTQQEDSAVYLCASRIDRVNTEAFFGQGTRLTVV.

The V and J genes are TRBV7-6 and TRBJ2-1, with 8 positions matching TRBD2. V lost 1 base, J lost 4 bases, and 3 bases stayed unmatched. The CDR3 covers 15 residues. The germline V gene encodes CDR1 SGHVS and CDR2 FNYEAQ. CDR3 bases: TGTGCCAGCAGCTTAGAAAGCGGGAGTTACAATGAGCAGTTCTTC. Its protein is CASSLESGSYNEQFF.

The chain recombines TRBV6-4 with TRBJ1-6, with D uncertain. Trimming removed 4 bases at V and 7 bases at J, with 11 bases between. In germline, CDR1 is MRHNA, CDR2 SNTAGT. The CDR3 spans 14 residues. For the CDR3, the DNA is TGTGCCAGCAGTGTACGGGGATCAAATTCACCCCTCCACTTT. It translates to CASSVRGSNSPLHF.

The chain carries TRBV18 and TRBJ2-1; D is uncertain. There are 17 residues in the CDR3. The V end lost 3 bases, the J end lost 0 bases, and 15 bases lay between the germline ends. Per germline, CDR1 KGHSH and CDR2 LQKENI. The CDR3, as DNA: TGTGCCAGCTCACCGACTCAACTACCAAGCTCCTACAATGAGCAGTTCTTC. Residues: CASSPTQLPSSYNEQFF. Full variable domain (missing parts from reference TRBV18 and TRBJ2-1): NAGVMQNPRHLVRRRGQEARLRCSPMKGHSHVYWYRQLPEEGLKFMVYLQKENIIDESGMPKERFSAEFPKEGPSILRIQQVVRGDSAAYFCASSPTQLPSSYNEQFFGPGTRLTVL.

V gene TRBV12-5 combines with J gene TRBJ2-1, with D perhaps matching TRBD2 (7 bases). Trimming pared 2 bases from V and 7 bases from J, leaving 15 bases between. Germline CDR1 and CDR2: LGHNT and FRNRAP. The CDR3 spans 15 residues. CDR3 in amino acids: CASGLPGGGGNEQFF. DNA for the CDR3: TGTGCTAGTGGTTTGCCGGGGGGCGGCGGAAATGAGCAGTTCTTC.